This paragraph covers one T cell receptor beta chain sequence. This receptor's antigen is unknown. Qualities for individual bases were not recorded, and no much larger clone is one base off. The entry originates in a study of fetal regulatory T cell absence and autoimmunity listed by TCRdb under 2017. Looking at the study overall: Autoimmunity of the exocrine pancreas was seen in the IPEX patients even though clinical diabetes was absent.

The study at large found these results: The oligoclonal enrichment was interpreted as supporting antigen-driven autoimmunity in the pancreas before birth in IPEX syndrome. The TCR compartment showed significant oligoclonal enrichment in pancreas versus cord blood, with some top clones over 80-fold enriched. Cord blood and pancreas had broadly similar TRB gene family usage, which resembled published neonatal and adult repertoires.

V loses 2 bases of germline sequence and J loses 1 base, and the interval between the two ends is 5 bases. The CDR3 numbers 12 residues from cysteine through phenylalanine. The kept DNA is CDR3 alone, 36 bases in frame from the first base. CDR1 and CDR2 (SQVTM, ANQGSEA) derive from the germline V gene. Genomic DNA from frozen pancreas tissue was processed for repertoire sequencing. The DNeasy Blood and Tissue Kit was used to extract roughly 1.8-3 ug of genomic DNA from either umbilical cord blood or frozen pancreas. On the immunoSEQ human TCRbeta survey platform, a two-step multiplex PCR amplified and barcoded the TCRbeta CDR3 regions. Sequencing of the libraries was done on Illumina instruments, and IgH was sequenced in parallel from the same samples. The original pipeline was this. Raw reads were filtered against IMGT V, D, J definitions and were binned using a nearest-neighbor algorithm so that PCR and sequencing errors were removed. Clones were defined by identical nucleotide sequence; differential abundance between tissues used per-clone Fisher exact tests with pFDR threshold p<0.01. Clones whose frequencies were too low for statistical inference were excluded by a minimum inclusion filter of 10 in either sample. The immunoSEQ Analyzer was used for pairwise clonal comparisons, and IMGT tools were used to assess gene family usage. Here the immuneACCESS table is served through TCRdb, limited to in-frame sequences with V and J called. Missing clones are a known gap in these copies; in checked studies unresolved V genes cover under half, and the rest lacks a known reason. D and trimming come from the DNA, and the V and J calls and clone size come from that table. Counted in this sample were about 95,000 clones; 60% to 80% of them appeared once. The ten largest clones take up roughly 2% of the sample.

Sequenced sample: pancreas tissue. The sequence derives from a male donor with IPEX syndrome. The chain joins TRBV29-1 to TRBJ1-1, with the D gene uncertain. CDR3 sequence: CSVESQNTEAFF. The DNA sequence follows: TGCAGCGTTGAATCACAGAACACTGAAGCTTTCTTT. With the rest looked up from the reference TRBV29-1 and TRBJ1-1 genes rather than sequenced, the full variable domain is SAVISQKPSRDICQRGTSLTIQCQVDSQVTMMFWYRQQPGQSLTLIATANQGSEATYESGFVIDKFPISRPNLTFSTLTVSNMSPEDSSIYLCSVESQNTEAFFGQGTRLTVV.